This paragraph reports one TCR beta chain. As for treatment: oral pan-JAK inhibitor, 5-10 mg twice daily. PBMCs provided sorted CD4+ and CD8+ T cells. The data originate from a study of CD8+ T cells in alopecia areata. Isolated RNA was reverse transcribed into cDNA used as the sequencing template. Sequencing used immunoSEQ multiplex PCR; TCRdb keeps in-frame clones, though not all of them. The profile shows around 290,000 clones, about 62% of them singletons. The CDR3 runs to 12 residues. Looked up from germline, CDR1 is GTSNPN and CDR2 is SVGIG (reference sequence). V was shortened by 5 bases and J by 6 bases, with 10 bases between the two germline ends.

The sequences come from CD4+ T cells sorted from blood, collected at week 24, from a patient treated with tofacitinib. This receptor was identified in a human donor with alopecia areata. The chain couples TRBV30 to TRBJ2-2; a possible D gene is TRBD2 (6 bases). The CDR3 nucleotides read TGTGCCTGGTCGGGGGTCGCCGGGGAGCTGTTTTTT. It encodes CAWSGVAGELFF.